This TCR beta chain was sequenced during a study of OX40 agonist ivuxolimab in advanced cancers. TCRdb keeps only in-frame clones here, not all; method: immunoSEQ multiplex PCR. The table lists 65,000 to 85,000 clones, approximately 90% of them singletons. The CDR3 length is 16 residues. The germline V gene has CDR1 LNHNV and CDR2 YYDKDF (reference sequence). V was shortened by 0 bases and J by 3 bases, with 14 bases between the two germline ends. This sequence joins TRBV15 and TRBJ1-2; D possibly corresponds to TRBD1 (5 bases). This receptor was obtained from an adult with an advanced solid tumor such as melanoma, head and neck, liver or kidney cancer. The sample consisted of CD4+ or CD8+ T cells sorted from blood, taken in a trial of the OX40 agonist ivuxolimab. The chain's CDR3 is CATSRDVRDPHYGYTF. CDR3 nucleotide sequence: TGTGCCACCAGCAGAGATGTCCGGGACCCCCACTATGGCTACACCTTC. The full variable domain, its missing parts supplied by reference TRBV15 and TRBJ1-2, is DAMVIQNPRYQVTQFGKPVTLSCSQTLNHNVMYWYQQKSSQAPKLLFHYYDKDFNNEADTPDNFQSRRPNTSFCFLDIRSPGLGDTAMYLCATSRDVRDPHYGYTFGSGTRLTVV.